This T cell receptor (beta chain) was sequenced for a study of T cell responses to AZD1222 COVID-19 vaccine. Study-wide points: Unmutated variant regions reportedly attract nearly half of all spike-specific TCRs. Across spike, vaccine-associated CD4 TCRs were found, dominant at 160-218 and 743-854. Donors were largely white British and mainly female; clonal diversity was possibly underestimated. Elevations in Spike-specific TCR breadth and depth followed administration of two AZD1222 doses.

Germline V gene sequence: CDR1 LGHDT, CDR2 YNNKEL (reference sequence). CDR3 size: 15 residues. The V end was cut by 1 base, the J end by 1 base, with 10 bases between. This clone was observed a handful of times. Its antigen is currently unknown. The assay was immunoSEQ multiplex PCR, and TCRdb's table has in-frame clones only and misses some. The sample yields fewer than 30,000 clones, around 83% seen once. J is TRBJ1-1 and V is TRBV3-1 (or the pseudogene TRBV3-2), with D hard to call. This receptor was taken from an adult who received the AZD1222 COVID-19 vaccine. The material was peripheral blood, obtained 28 days after the second AZD1222 dose. CDR3 DNA: TGTGCCAGCAGCCAAGCCCTCCAATCGAACACTGAAGCTTTCTTT. This gives the protein CASSQALQSNTEAFF.